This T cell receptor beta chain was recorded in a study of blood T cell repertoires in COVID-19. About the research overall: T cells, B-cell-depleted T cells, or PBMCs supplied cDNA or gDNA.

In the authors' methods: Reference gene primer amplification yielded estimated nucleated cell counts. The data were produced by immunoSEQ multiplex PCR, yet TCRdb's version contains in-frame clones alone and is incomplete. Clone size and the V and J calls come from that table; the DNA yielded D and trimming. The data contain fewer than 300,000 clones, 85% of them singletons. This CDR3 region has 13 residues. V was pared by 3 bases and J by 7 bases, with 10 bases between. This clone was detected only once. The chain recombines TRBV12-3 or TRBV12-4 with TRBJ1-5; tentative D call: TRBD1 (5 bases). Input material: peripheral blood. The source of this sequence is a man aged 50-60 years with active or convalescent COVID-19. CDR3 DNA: TGTGCCAGCAGTTTTTCCAGGGCCCAGCCCCAGCATTTT. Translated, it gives CASSFSRAQPQHF.